These T cell receptor beta chains were read from a single sample in a study of Ad26.COV2.S vaccination and SARS-CoV-2 variants. Assay: immunoSEQ multiplex PCR; the TCRdb copy retains only in-frame clones and omits some. Among around 320,000 clones listed, roughly 91% were seen once. The source was peripheral blood, collected in a trial of Ad26.COV2.S vaccine versus placebo. The source of these receptors is a person between 18 and 59 years old who received the Ad26.COV2.S COVID-19 vaccine or a placebo. Each CDR3 is given with its conserved first and last residue.

v_call cdr3_aa
TRBV7-8 CASSGTVYNSPLHF
TRBV6-5 CASRLSVRDSPLHF
TRBV30 CAWSGTGGINYGYTF
TRBV6-5 CASSTYRTQETQYF
TRBV7-2 CASTRGQGPPLHF
TRBV6-2/TRBV6-3 CASSQAPYGEKLFF
TRBV6-2/TRBV6-3 CASSYSVGSQETQYF
TRBV6-5 CASSYSQVPYEQYF
TRBV30 CAWSVARAGNTIYF
TRBV10-3 CAISEGQRADTQYF
TRBV3-1/TRBV3-2 CASSEVGGRGEKLFF
TRBV14 CASSQAQTNGYTF
TRBV6-6 CASSPGPEVRKPQHF
TRBV29-1 CSVGGRGLNTEAFF
TRBV30 CAWTQRKSSYNEQFF
TRBV5-8 CASSFRVTSGNTEAFF
TRBV11-2 CASSPDGPYGYTF
TRBV12-3/TRBV12-4 CASSLAPQETQYF
TRBV13 CASSLGNTEAFF
TRBV6-5 CASAGQGTYEAFF
TRBV5-1 CASSLVYTPADGYGYTF
TRBV18 CASSPINGAEKLFF
TRBV7-9 CASSPRQGFYEQYF
TRBV6-5 CASSYSRVKPQHF
TRBV5-6 CASSLARWAQETQYF
TRBV10-3 CAISELDRGSTEAFF
TRBV15 CATSEGGQGSGQPQHF
TRBV18 CASSVDGVGAFF
TRBV6-5 CASSYRGGSYGYTF
TRBV19 CASSILGQANTGELFF
TRBV5-4 CASSDPGQGARDTQYF
TRBV3-1/TRBV3-2 CASSEYGTGFEEKLFF
TRBV2 CASSGAGYNEQFF
TRBV18 CASSPIGQTNTGELFF
TRBV6-5 CASYRGQNEKLFF
TRBV12-5 CASGTLQGAGTEAFF
TRBV7-8 CASSLAATGLNYGYTF
TRBV5-1 CASCPGGANTGELFF
TRBV24-1 CATSDTTGGSVETQYF
TRBV2 CASRGTLNNEQFF
TRBV6-5 CASSFQYEQYF
TRBV30 CAWDMKGIPYEQYF
TRBV27 CASSVRDRVTYEQYF
TRBV30 CAWSASGGNGYTF
TRBV7-9 CASSYRPRSGNTIYF
TRBV10-2 CASSEFGPKDTQYF
TRBV30 CAWSREGLANVLTF
TRBV18 CASSPSPDRPYGYTF
TRBV27 CASSLTGPRFSETQYF
TRBV30 CAWSPGAAGDTQYF
TRBV2 CASSVVAKTQYF
TRBV6-2/TRBV6-3 CASSSNEKLFF
TRBV14 CASSYTDTQYF
TRBV6-1 CASSVFGGGIYSNQPQHF
TRBV19 CASSLPGTHNEQFF
TRBV5-1 CASSYENSPLHF
TRBV11-2 CASSLEIAGGYGYTF
TRBV20-1 CSASWVNTEAFF
TRBV7-9 CASSSRLADDTGELFF